This T cell receptor (beta chain) was profiled in a study of technical replicates of blood from several donors. Germline-derived CDR1 and CDR2 are SGHTA and FQGNSA. The CDR3 consists of 15 residues. With 1 base removed from V and 0 bases from J, the gap between germline ends came to 7 bases. Libraries were prepared by immunoSEQ multiplex PCR; TCRdb keeps only in-frame clonotypes and omits some of them. The sample contains 84,000 or so clones, 90% to 95% of which appear only once. Sequenced sample: T cells isolated from PBMCs. The J gene is TRBJ2-1, the V gene TRBV7-2, with D unresolved. This receptor was identified in a human donor in good health. The CDR3 region has the DNA TGTGCCAGCAGCTTAGTCTTTTCCTCCTACAATGAGCAGTTCTTC. It is translated as CASSLVFSSYNEQFF.